This TCR beta chain is drawn from a study of T cell responses to AZD1222 COVID-19 vaccine. Generated by immunoSEQ multiplex PCR, the TCRdb table keeps only in-frame clones and is missing some. The sample has roughly 130,000 clones, 80% to 90% seen once. Trimming cost V 5 bases and J 3 bases; bases outside gene matches: 4. CDR3 length: 15 amino acids. CDR1 and CDR2 from the germline V gene are MDHEN and SYDVKM. This sequence joins TRBV28 and TRBJ2-7; 13 bases agree with TRBD2. This receptor was taken from an adult in good health. The sample was peripheral blood, taken on day 0 of AZD1222 vaccination. Here the CDR3 reads CASSTWTSGGYEQYF. Here the CDR3 DNA reads TGTGCCAGCAGTACCTGGACTAGCGGGGGCTACGAGCAGTACTTC.